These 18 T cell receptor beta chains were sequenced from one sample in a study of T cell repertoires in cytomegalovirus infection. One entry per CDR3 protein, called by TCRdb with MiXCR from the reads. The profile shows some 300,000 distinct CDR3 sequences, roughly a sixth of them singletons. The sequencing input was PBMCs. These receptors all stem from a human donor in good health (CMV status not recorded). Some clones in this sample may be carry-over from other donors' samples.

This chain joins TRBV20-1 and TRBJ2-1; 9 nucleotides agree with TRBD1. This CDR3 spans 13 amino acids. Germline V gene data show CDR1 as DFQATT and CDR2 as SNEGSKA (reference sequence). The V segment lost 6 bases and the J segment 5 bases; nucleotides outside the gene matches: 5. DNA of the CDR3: TGCAGTGCAGACGACAGGGGGGACAATGAGCAGTTCTTC. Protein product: CSADDRGDNEQFF.

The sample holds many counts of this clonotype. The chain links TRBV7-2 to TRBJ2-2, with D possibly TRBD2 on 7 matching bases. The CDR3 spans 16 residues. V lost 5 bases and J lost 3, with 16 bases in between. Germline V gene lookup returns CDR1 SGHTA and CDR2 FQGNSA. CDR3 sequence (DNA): TGTGCCAGCAGCCCTCGGGCGGGGGCCGACACCGGGGAGCTGTTTTTT. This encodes CASSPRAGADTGELFF.

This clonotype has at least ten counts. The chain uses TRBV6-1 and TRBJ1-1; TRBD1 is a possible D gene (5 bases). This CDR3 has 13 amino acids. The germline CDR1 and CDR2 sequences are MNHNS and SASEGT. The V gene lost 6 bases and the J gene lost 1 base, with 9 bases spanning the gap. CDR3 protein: CASRRGPNTEAFF. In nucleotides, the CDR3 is TGTGCCAGCAGAAGGGGACCGAACACTGAAGCTTTCTTT.

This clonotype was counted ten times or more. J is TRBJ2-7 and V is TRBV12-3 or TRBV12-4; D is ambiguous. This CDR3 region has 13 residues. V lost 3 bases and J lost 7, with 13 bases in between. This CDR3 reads CASSFPNLREQYF. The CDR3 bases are TGTGCCAGCAGTTTCCCCAATCTACGAGAGCAGTACTTC.

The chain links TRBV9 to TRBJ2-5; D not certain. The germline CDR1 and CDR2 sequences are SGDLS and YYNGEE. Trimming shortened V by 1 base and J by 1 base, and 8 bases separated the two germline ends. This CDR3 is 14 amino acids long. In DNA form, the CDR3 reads TGTGCCAGCAGCGTAAGGAGCAGCCAAGAGACCCAGTACTTC. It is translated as CASSVRSSQETQYF.

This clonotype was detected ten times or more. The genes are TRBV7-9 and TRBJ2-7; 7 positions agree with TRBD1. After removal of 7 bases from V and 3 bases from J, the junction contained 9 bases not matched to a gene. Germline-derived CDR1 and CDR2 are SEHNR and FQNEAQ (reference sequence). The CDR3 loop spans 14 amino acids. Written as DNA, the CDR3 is TGTGCCAGCACCCTAGACGACAGGGACTACGAGCAGTACTTC. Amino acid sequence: CASTLDDRDYEQYF.

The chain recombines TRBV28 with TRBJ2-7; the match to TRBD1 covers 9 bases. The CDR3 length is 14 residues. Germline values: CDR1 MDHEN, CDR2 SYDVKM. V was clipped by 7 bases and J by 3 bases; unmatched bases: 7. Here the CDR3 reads CASTPGQGGYEQYF. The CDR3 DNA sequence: TGTGCCAGCACCCCGGGACAGGGAGGCTACGAGCAGTACTTC.

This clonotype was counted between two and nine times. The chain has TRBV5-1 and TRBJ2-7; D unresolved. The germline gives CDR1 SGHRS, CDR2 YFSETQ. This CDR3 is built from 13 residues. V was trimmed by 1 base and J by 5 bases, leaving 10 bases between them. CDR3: CASSLWPANEQYF. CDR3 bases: TGCGCCAGCAGCTTGTGGCCCGCCAACGAGCAGTACTTC.

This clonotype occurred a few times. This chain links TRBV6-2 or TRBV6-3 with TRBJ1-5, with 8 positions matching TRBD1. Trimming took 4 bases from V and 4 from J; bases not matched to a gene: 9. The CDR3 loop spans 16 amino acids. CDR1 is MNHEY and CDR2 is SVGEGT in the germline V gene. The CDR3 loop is CASSSYGTGGNQPQHF. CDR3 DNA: TGTGCCAGCAGTTCTTACGGTACAGGGGGGAATCAGCCCCAGCATTTT.

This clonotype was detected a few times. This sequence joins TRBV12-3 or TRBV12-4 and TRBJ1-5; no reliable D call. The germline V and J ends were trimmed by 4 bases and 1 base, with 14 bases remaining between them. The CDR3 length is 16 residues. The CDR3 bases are TGTGCCAGCAGTTCGTTTGATGGGAGGAGCAATCAGCCCCAGCATTTT. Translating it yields CASSSFDGRSNQPQHF.

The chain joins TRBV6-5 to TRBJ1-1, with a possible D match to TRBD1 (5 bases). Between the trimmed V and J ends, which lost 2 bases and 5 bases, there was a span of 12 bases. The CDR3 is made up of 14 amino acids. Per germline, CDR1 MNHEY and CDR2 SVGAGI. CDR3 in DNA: TGTGCCAGCAGTTACGGGGGATCTGTAACTGAAGCTTTCTTT. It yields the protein CASSYGGSVTEAFF.

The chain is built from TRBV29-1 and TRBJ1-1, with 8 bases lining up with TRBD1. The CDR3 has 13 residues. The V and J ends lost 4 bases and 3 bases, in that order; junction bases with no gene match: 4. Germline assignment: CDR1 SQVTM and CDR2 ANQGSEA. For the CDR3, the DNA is TGCAGCGTTGGTCAGGGGGCGGACACTGAAGCTTTCTTT. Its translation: CSVGQGADTEAFF.

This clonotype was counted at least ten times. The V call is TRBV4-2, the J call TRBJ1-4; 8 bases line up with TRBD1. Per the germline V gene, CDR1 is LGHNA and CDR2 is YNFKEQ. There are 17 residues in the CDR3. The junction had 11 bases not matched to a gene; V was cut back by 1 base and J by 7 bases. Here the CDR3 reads CASSQAEPRGQGEKLFF. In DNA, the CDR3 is TGTGCCAGCAGCCAAGCCGAACCCAGGGGGCAAGGTGAAAAACTGTTTTTT.

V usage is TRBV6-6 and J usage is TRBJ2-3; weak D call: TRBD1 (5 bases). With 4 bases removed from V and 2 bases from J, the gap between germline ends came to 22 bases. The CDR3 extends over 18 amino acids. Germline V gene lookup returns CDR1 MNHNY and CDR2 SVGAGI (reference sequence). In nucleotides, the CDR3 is TGTGCCAGCAGTTCTCAGTGGGGCAGGGTTGAGGACACAGATACGCAGTATTTT. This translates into CASSSQWGRVEDTDTQYF.

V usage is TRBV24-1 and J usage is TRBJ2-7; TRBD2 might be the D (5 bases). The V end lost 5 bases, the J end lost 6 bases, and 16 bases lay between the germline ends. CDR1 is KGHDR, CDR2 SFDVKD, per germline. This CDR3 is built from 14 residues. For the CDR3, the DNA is TGTGCCACCAGTGGCTCGAGGGCACAAGTCGAGCAGTACTTC. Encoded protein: CATSGSRAQVEQYF.

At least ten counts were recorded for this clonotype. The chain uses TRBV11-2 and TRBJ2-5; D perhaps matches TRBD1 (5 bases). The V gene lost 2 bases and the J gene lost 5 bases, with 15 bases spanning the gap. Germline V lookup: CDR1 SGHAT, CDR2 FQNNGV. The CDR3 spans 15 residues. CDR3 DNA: TGTGCCAGCAGCTTAAACACAGGCATCGGGGAGACCCAGTACTTC. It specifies CASSLNTGIGETQYF.

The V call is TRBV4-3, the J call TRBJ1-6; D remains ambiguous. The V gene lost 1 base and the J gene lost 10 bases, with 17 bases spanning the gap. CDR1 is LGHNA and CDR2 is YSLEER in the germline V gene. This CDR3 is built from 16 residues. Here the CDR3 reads CASSQGASGLVSPLHF. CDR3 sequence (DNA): TGCGCCAGCAGCCAAGGGGCGTCGGGGTTGGTGTCACCCCTCCACTTT.

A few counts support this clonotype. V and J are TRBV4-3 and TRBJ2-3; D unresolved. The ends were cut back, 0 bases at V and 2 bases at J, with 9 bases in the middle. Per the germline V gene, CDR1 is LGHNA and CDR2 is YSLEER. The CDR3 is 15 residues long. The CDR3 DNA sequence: TGCGCCAGCAGCCAAGATCGGCAGACCACAGATACGCAGTATTTT. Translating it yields CASSQDRQTTDTQYF.